This T cell receptor beta chain was documented in a study of T cell responses to AZD1222 COVID-19 vaccine. Findings and caveats of the study: Most donors were white British, females outnumbered males, and clonal diversity was possibly underestimated. Repertoires were collected only later (after the peak T cell response had occurred). Nearly half of unique spike-specific TCRs reportedly avoided B.1.351 and B.1.1.7 mutated regions.

The repertoire was sequenced with immunoSEQ multiplex PCR; TCRdb's copy has only in-frame clones and lacks some. The table includes about 130,000 clones, over 80% detected once. Second-dose intervals of approximately 4 or approximately 12 weeks were pooled. For this clone: Its specificity is unknown.

The clonotype originates from an adult who received the AZD1222 COVID-19 vaccine. The sequencing used peripheral blood, collected 28 days after the second AZD1222 dose.

CDR3 amino acids: CASSLTTGMGTTEAFF. Written as DNA, the CDR3 is TGTGCCAGCTCATTAACTACAGGGATGGGGACCACTGAAGCTTTCTTT. The chain uses TRBV18 and TRBJ1-1; tentative D call: TRBD1 (6 bases). V lost 5 bases and J 4 bases, leaving 20 bases between the germline ends. The CDR3 has 16 residues. The germline CDR1 and CDR2 sequences are KGHSH and LQKENI.